The source of this TCR beta chain is a study of cytomegalovirus exposure and HLA in healthy donors. V was clipped by 3 bases and J by 0 bases, with 6 bases between them. The CDR3 spans 13 residues. Per the germline V gene, CDR1 is MNHEY and CDR2 is SMNVEV (reference sequence). The PCR had 60 Vbeta and 13 Jbeta primers. Some clones are missing from TCRdb's copy, which holds only in-frame ones; the method was immunoSEQ multiplex PCR. The sample contains more than 95,000 clones, roughly 69% of which appear only once. The V call is TRBV27, the J call TRBJ2-7; D uncertain. The specimen was PBMCs. The clonotype comes from a woman in her 40s in good health and CMV-seropositive. The CDR3 sequence is CASSLASSYEQYF. The CDR3 DNA reads TGTGCCAGCAGTTTGGCCAGCTCCTACGAGCAGTACTTC.